The clone carrying this TCR beta chain has just a few counts. Antigen unknown. This record belongs to a study of T cell responses to AZD1222 COVID-19 vaccine. J gave up 1 base and V 4 bases, and 9 bases lay outside the gene matches. The germline CDR1 and CDR2 sequences are SGHTA and FQGNSA. The CDR3 spans 16 residues. Repertoires were generated with immunoSEQ multiplex PCR, while TCRdb's copy carries only in-frame clones and drops some. The sample has 130,000 to 150,000 clones, about 87% seen once. Overall study findings and caveats: There were mostly white British donors and more females than males, and clonal diversity was possibly underestimated. There were vaccine-associated CD4 TCRs across spike, dominant at 160-218 and 743-854. Variant regions that are unmutated are reportedly the target of nearly half of spike-specific TCRs.

The sample in question was peripheral blood, obtained on day 0 of MenACWY control vaccination. The clonotype comes from an adult in good health. This sequence joins TRBV7-2 and TRBJ2-7; TRBD1 aligns across 8 bases. CDR3 amino acids: CASSWVGQERSYEQYF. CDR3 nucleotide sequence: TGTGCCAGCAGCTGGGTGGGACAGGAGCGTTCCTACGAGCAGTACTTC.